Listed below are T cell receptor beta chains from one sample, sequenced in a study of CD8+ T cells in alopecia areata. Only in-frame clones appear in the TCRdb table, and some are missing; sequencing was by immunoSEQ multiplex PCR. The table has about 190,000 clones, 50% to 60% seen once. Specimen: CD4+ T cells sorted from blood, collected at week 4, from a patient treated with tofacitinib. Every receptor here comes from a human donor with alopecia areata. CDR3s include the opening cysteine and the closing phenylalanine or tryptophan. Fields, in order: J gene, clone size, V gene, D gene, CDR3 DNA, CDR3 protein. The D gene is left open where the match is weak. Some rows mark clone size as missing; the rest say once, few, many or name a class of expanded clone.

>TRBJ1-2|.|TRBV19|.
TGTGCCAGTAGATCTGATGCTAACTATGGCTACACCTTC
CASRSDANYGYTF
>TRBJ2-3|.|TRBV29-1|.
TGCAGCGTCGGTGGAGATACGCAGTATTTT
CSVGGDTQYF
>TRBJ1-1|.|TRBV29-1|TRBD1
TGCAGCGTCGCGACCGGGACAGGGGGGATGAACACTCAAGCTTTCTTT
CSVATGTGGMNTQAFF
>TRBJ2-1|few|TRBV30|TRBD1
TGTGCCTGGAGTACAGGGGCGGGTTCTGGTGGGCAGTTCTTC
CAWSTGAGSGGQFF
>TRBJ2-1|few|TRBV27|TRBD2
TGTGCCAGCAGTTTTTATTGGGAGGGGTTGGGACTAGCGGGCCCCCTCTCCTACAATGAGCAGTTCTTC
CASSFYWEGLGLAGPLSYNEQFF
>TRBJ2-7|.|TRBV6-6|.
TGTGCCAGTGGTTCAACACGGATGTACGAGCAGTACTTC
CASGSTRMYEQYF
>TRBJ2-3|.|TRBV7-9|TRBD2
TGTGCCAGCAGCTTAGCGGCGGGAGGCACAGATACGCAGTATTTT
CASSLAAGGTDTQYF
>TRBJ2-1|few|TRBV7-9|.
TGTGCCAGCAGCTCACCGGGACGCCAGGGAAATGAGCAGTTCTTC
CASSSPGRQGNEQFF
>TRBJ1-4|.|TRBV6-6|.
TGTGCCAGCAGTTACTCAGAACTGAGGGAAAAACTGTTTTTT
CASSYSELREKLFF
>TRBJ2-2|few|TRBV27|.
TGTGCCAGCAGGCTGAGAGTTGGTTCCACCGGGATACCCGGGGAGCTGTTTTTT
CASRLRVGSTGIPGELFF
>TRBJ2-3|.|TRBV14|TRBD1
TGTGCCAGCGCTACAGGGGGCCCAGATACGCAGTATTTT
CASATGGPDTQYF
>TRBJ1-3|.|TRBV30|TRBD1
TGTGCCTGGAGTTCGACAGGGGAACGAGGAAGCTCTGGAAACACCATATATTTT
CAWSSTGERGSSGNTIYF
>TRBJ2-3|.|TRBV29-1|.
TGCAGCGTGGACAGTTCTAGCACAGATACGCAGTATTTT
CSVDSSSTDTQYF
>TRBJ1-2|few|TRBV29-1|TRBD1
TGCAGCGTTGAGAACCCGGACAGGGGCGGGGATGGCTACACCTTC
CSVENPDRGGDGYTF
>TRBJ2-2|few|TRBV5-1|.
TGCGCCAGCAGCTTTCTAGGGGCAGTTACCGGGGAGCTGTTTTTT
CASSFLGAVTGELFF
>TRBJ2-7|.|TRBV29-1|.
TGCAGCGCTCAGGGATCGTGGGAGCAGTACTTC
CSAQGSWEQYF
>TRBJ2-5|.|TRBV29-1|.
TGCAGCGTTGAATCCCTCCGGACCCAGTACTTC
CSVESLRTQYF
>TRBJ1-5|.|TRBV30|.
TGTGCCTGGAGCCTTGCGAGGGCTAGCAATCAGCCCCAGCATTTT
CAWSLARASNQPQHF
>TRBJ2-2|.|TRBV19|.
TGTGCCTGTAGCAGGGAAGCCGGGGAGCTGTTTTTT
CACSREAGELFF
>TRBJ2-5|few|TRBV9|.
TGTGCCAGCAGCCCTCCGGCCTTACAAGAGACCCAGTACTTC
CASSPPALQETQYF
>TRBJ2-1|.|TRBV30|.
TGTGCCTGGAGTGTGGCGGGGCTCCTTCCGTACAATGAGCAGTTCTTC
CAWSVAGLLPYNEQFF
>TRBJ2-2|few|TRBV4-1|.
TGCGCCAGCAGCCAAGAAGAGCCTGCCGGGGAGCTGTTTTTT
CASSQEEPAGELFF